The clone carrying this TCR beta chain was recorded once. Antigen specificity is unknown. This specimen belongs to a study of T cell responses to AZD1222 COVID-19 vaccine. V was shortened by 2 bases and J by 1 base, with 6 bases between the two germline ends. Germline loops: CDR1 SGHDT, CDR2 YYEEEE. The CDR3 totals 13 residues. This table comes from immunoSEQ multiplex PCR, and its TCRdb copy is limited to in-frame clones, with some not included. The profile shows over 110,000 clones, roughly nine tenths of them singletons. Study conclusions and caveats: Only a handful of AZD1222 recipients, more than 5 in all, had baseline seropositivity.

The chain has TRBV5-6 and TRBJ2-5; D gene ambiguous. The TCR was taken from an adult who received the AZD1222 COVID-19 vaccine. The sample in question was peripheral blood, obtained 28 days after the second AZD1222 dose. The CDR3 nucleotides read TGTGCCAGCAGCTTATGGCCCCAAGAGACCCAGTACTTC. This encodes CASSLWPQETQYF.